The 32 T cell receptor beta chains listed next were all sequenced from one sample in a study of cytomegalovirus exposure and HLA in healthy donors. The PCR used 60 Vbeta and 13 Jbeta primers. Assay used: immunoSEQ multiplex PCR; TCRdb lists only in-frame clones, some missing. The sample gives 85,000 to 130,000 clones, 71% of which show up once; roughly 3% is in the top ten. Sequencing used PBMCs. Receptors originate from a female donor in good health and CMV-seronegative.

CDR3 loop: CASSGGQLYEQYF. The CDR3 coding sequence is TGTGCCAGCAGCGGCGGACAGCTCTACGAGCAGTACTTC. The V gene is TRBV27, the J gene TRBJ2-7; a weak D match, TRBD1 (6 bases). The CDR3 consists of 13 residues. CDR1 is MNHEY, CDR2 SMNVEV, per germline (reference sequence). Trimming pared 6 bases from V and 3 bases from J, leaving 12 bases between.

The V gene is TRBV2, the J gene TRBJ2-7; D remains ambiguous. Between the trimmed V and J ends, which lost 3 bases and 2 bases, there was a span of 8 bases. The CDR3 spans 13 residues. The germline gives CDR1 SNHLY, CDR2 FYNNEI. CDR3 sequence: CASSDGTTYEQYF. In DNA, the CDR3 is TGTGCCAGCAGTGATGGCACCACCTACGAGCAGTACTTC.

CDR3 region: CASRPDREPNYGYTF. The CDR3 region has the DNA TGTGCCAGCAGGCCGGACAGGGAACCTAACTATGGCTACACCTTC. This sequence joins TRBV28 and TRBJ1-2; 8 bases map to TRBD1. Germline trimming cut 6 bases from V and 0 bases from J; bases unmatched to any gene: 6. This CDR3 has 15 residues. Germline CDR1 MDHEN, CDR2 SYDVKM.

This clone appeared a single time. The rearrangement links TRBV27 to TRBJ2-7, with D possibly TRBD1 on 5 matching bases. Trimming removed 6 bases from V and 3 bases from J, with 15 bases in between. The germline V gene encodes CDR1 MNHEY and CDR2 SMNVEV (reference sequence). The CDR3 sequence is 14 residues long. DNA of the CDR3: TGTGCCAGCAGGCGTAAGGGGCGTTTCTACGAGCAGTACTTC. Protein: CASRRKGRFYEQYF.

The chain is built from TRBV5-1 and TRBJ2-5; 7 bases match TRBD2. CDR1 SGHRS and CDR2 YFSETQ come from the germline V gene. This CDR3 is built from 14 residues. With V trimmed by 1 base and J by 5 bases, 5 bases remained unmatched. CDR3 DNA sequence: TGCGCCAGCAGCTTGCCGGGAGGAGGGGAGACCCAGTACTTC. This gives the protein CASSLPGGGETQYF.

The CDR3 DNA follows: TGTGCCAGCTCCCGGCCGGGGGGCCCCTACAATGAGCAGTTCTTC. Translation: CASSRPGGPYNEQFF. This chain links TRBV14 with TRBJ2-1; D possibly corresponds to TRBD2 (7 bases). The CDR3 has 15 amino acids. Germline assignment: CDR1 SGHDN and CDR2 FVKESK. V was shortened by 8 bases and J by 2 bases, with 16 bases between the two germline ends.

This chain links TRBV6-1 with TRBJ2-2; TRBD2 aligns across 7 bases. Unmatched junction bases numbered 4, after V lost 6 bases and J lost 3 bases. The CDR3 is 14 residues long. CDR1 and CDR2 from the germline V gene are MNHNS and SASEGT. The CDR3 region has the DNA TGTGCCAGCAGGGGGACTACATACACCGGGGAGCTGTTTTTT. Translating gives CASRGTTYTGELFF.

This chain uses TRBV28 with TRBJ2-5; 11 bases line up with TRBD1. CDR1 MDHEN and CDR2 SYDVKM come from the germline V gene. V was pared by 5 bases and J by 4 bases, with 9 bases of the junction left unmatched. This CDR3 comprises 16 residues. CDR3 in amino acids: CASSPNRGTGGETQYF. The DNA for the CDR3 is TGTGCCAGCAGTCCGAACCGCGGGACAGGGGGAGAGACCCAGTACTTC.

This chain joins TRBV4-1 and TRBJ1-4; a possible D gene is TRBD1 (5 bases). The CDR3 has 13 residues. Germline-derived CDR1 and CDR2 are MGHRA and YSYEKL. V dropped 7 bases and J dropped 5 bases, with 11 bases sitting between them. CDR3 loop: CASTGGTNEKLFF. CDR3 in DNA: TGCGCCAGCACCGGGGGTACCAATGAAAAACTGTTTTTT.

This chain connects TRBV10-2 to TRBJ2-7; D may be TRBD2 (5 bases). V was clipped by 4 bases and J by 0 bases, with 10 bases between them. Germline-derived CDR1 and CDR2 are WSHSY and SAAADI. This CDR3 has 14 residues. CDR3 sequence reads: CASSVQRISYEQYF. The CDR3 DNA reads TGCGCCAGCAGTGTGCAGCGGATCTCCTACGAGCAGTACTTC.

V and J are TRBV28 and TRBJ1-1; D unclear. CDR3 size: 11 residues. From germline, CDR1 is MDHEN and CDR2 SYDVKM. V shed 1 base and J shed 11 bases, with 8 bases lying between them. CDR3 in DNA: TGTGCCAGCAGTTTATTTTCGTTGGCTTTCTTT. This sequence encodes CASSLFSLAFF.

This chain uses TRBV6-4 with TRBJ2-1, with TRBD2 matching 10 bases. The CDR3 runs 15 residues. Germline CDR1 is MRHNA and CDR2 is SNTAGT. V lost 6 bases and J lost 8; bases outside the gene matches: 10. The CDR3 spells CASSQGASGSHEQFF. CDR3 sequence (DNA): TGTGCCAGCAGCCAGGGGGCTAGCGGGAGCCATGAGCAGTTCTTC.

This chain joins TRBV5-1 and TRBJ1-1, with unresolved D. The germline CDR1 and CDR2 sequences are SGHRS and YFSETQ. The CDR3 has 11 residues. The germline V and J ends were trimmed by 5 bases and 1 base, with 3 bases remaining between them. The CDR3 DNA reads TGCGCCAGCAGGGCGAACACTGAAGCTTTCTTT. Amino acids: CASRANTEAFF.

In this sample, this clone turned up a few times. V and J are TRBV18 and TRBJ2-5; D unclear. Germline CDR1 and CDR2: KGHSH and LQKENI. V was pared by 2 bases and J by 2 bases, with 9 bases between. The CDR3 covers 14 residues. The CDR3 bases are TGTGCCAGCTCACCAGGAGAGCCGCAAGAGACCCAGTACTTC. Protein: CASSPGEPQETQYF.

This chain joins TRBV7-2 and TRBJ2-1; a possible D gene is TRBD2 (6 bases). Germline loops: CDR1 SGHTA, CDR2 FQGNSA. V was pared by 4 bases and J by 4 bases, with 11 bases between. The CDR3 is made up of 14 amino acids. CDR3 in amino acids: CASSSRTTYNEQFF. The DNA of the CDR3 is TGTGCCAGCAGCTCGCGGACTACTTACAATGAGCAGTTCTTC.

J is TRBJ2-5 and V is TRBV30, with 8 positions matching TRBD1. The CDR3 totals 12 residues. Germline V gene data show CDR1 as GTSNPN and CDR2 as SVGIG (reference sequence). The V segment lost 1 base and the J segment 5 bases; nucleotides outside the gene matches: 0. The CDR3 sequence is CAWSGTGETQYF. The CDR3 bases are TGTGCCTGGAGTGGGACAGGGGAGACCCAGTACTTC.

The chain employs TRBV6-5 and TRBJ1-1, with D possibly being TRBD1 (5 bases). Trimming pared 5 bases from V and 3 bases from J, leaving 16 bases between. Germline lookup yields CDR1 MNHEY and CDR2 SVGAGI. The CDR3 spans 15 residues. The CDR3 bases are TGTGCCAGCAGTCCCTCAGGAGGGGCTGACACTGAAGCTTTCTTT. This gives the protein CASSPSGGADTEAFF.

The sample holds many counts of this clone. The chain uses TRBV5-5 and TRBJ2-7; 9 bases are shared with TRBD1. The CDR3 runs to 16 residues. The V segment lost 4 bases and the J segment 2 bases; nucleotides outside the gene matches: 10. In germline, CDR1 is SGHKS, CDR2 YYEKEE (reference sequence). This CDR3 reads CASSTLRDRDPYEQYF. In nucleotides, the CDR3 is TGTGCCAGCAGCACCCTCCGGGACAGGGACCCCTACGAGCAGTACTTC.

This clone was seen a few times. The chain is built from TRBV27 and TRBJ2-1; 10 positions agree with TRBD2. CDR3 length equals 18 residues. Germline V gene lookup returns CDR1 MNHEY and CDR2 SMNVEV (reference sequence). The trim removed 2 bases at V and 9 bases at J, leaving 16 bases unmatched. DNA for the CDR3: TGTGCCAGCAGTTTAAGCGGGAGGGCCTATAGTGCGGGGGGTGAGCAGTTCTTC. It translates to CASSLSGRAYSAGGEQFF.

This clone was seen only a few times. J is TRBJ1-3 and V is TRBV7-2; unclear D gene. Trimming removed 5 bases at V and 0 bases at J, with 11 bases between. The CDR3 contains 15 residues. Germline lookup yields CDR1 SGHTA and CDR2 FQGNSA. The CDR3 reads CASSTRVSSGNTIYF. The CDR3 nucleotides read TGTGCCAGCAGCACCCGGGTTAGCTCTGGAAACACCATATATTTT.

The chain has TRBV6-5 and TRBJ2-7; TRBD1 might be the D (5 bases). Germline values: CDR1 MNHEY, CDR2 SVGAGI. V was trimmed by 2 bases and J by 2 bases, leaving 7 bases between them. The CDR3 covers 13 residues. The CDR3 sequence: CASSYQGPYEQYF. The DNA of the CDR3 is TGTGCCAGCAGTTACCAGGGTCCCTACGAGCAGTACTTC.

The genes are TRBV11-3 and TRBJ2-5; no firm D call. V was trimmed by 0 bases and J by 5 bases, leaving 10 bases between them. The CDR3 contains 14 residues. Per the germline V gene, CDR1 is SGHNT and CDR2 is YENEEA. The CDR3 bases are TGTGCCAGCAGCTTAGATCCTTTGAGGGAGACCCAGTACTTC. It translates to CASSLDPLRETQYF.

Here the CDR3 DNA reads TGTGCCAGCAGCTTAGATTCCCCCTTTGGCTACACCTTC. It specifies CASSLDSPFGYTF. The genes are TRBV13 and TRBJ1-2; D is unresolved. In germline, CDR1 is PRHDT, CDR2 FYEKMQ (reference sequence). Trimming shortened V by 1 base and J by 7 bases, and 10 bases separated the two germline ends. CDR3 length: 13 amino acids.

This chain links TRBV6-6 with TRBJ1-1, with 7 bases fitting TRBD1. CDR3 length equals 15 residues. The J segment lost 0 bases and the V segment lost 2 bases, leaving 3 bases of the junction unmatched. Germline V gives CDR1 MNHNY, CDR2 SVGAGI (reference sequence). CDR3 sequence: CASSYDGQVNTEAFF. CDR3 DNA sequence: TGTGCCAGCAGTTACGACGGACAGGTGAACACTGAAGCTTTCTTT.

This clone appeared once. The chain has TRBV7-9 and TRBJ2-7; TRBD1 agrees at 9 bases. Germline lookup yields CDR1 SEHNR and CDR2 FQNEAQ (reference sequence). Trimming cost V 4 bases and J 6 bases; bases outside gene matches: 10. This CDR3 is 15 amino acids long. DNA of the CDR3: TGTGCCAGCAGCTCCACCGGGACAGGGTTTGGCGAGCAGTACTTC. Amino acid sequence: CASSSTGTGFGEQYF.

This CDR3 reads CASSLDKGIPTYEQYF. The CDR3, as DNA: TGTGCCAGCAGCTTAGATAAGGGGATCCCTACCTACGAGCAGTACTTC. This chain joins TRBV11-3 and TRBJ2-7; D might be TRBD1 (5 bases). From germline, CDR1 is SGHNT and CDR2 YENEEA. The CDR3 runs 16 residues. V was trimmed by 0 bases and J by 2 bases, leaving 14 bases between them.

The chain carries TRBV7-2 and TRBJ2-1, with D tentatively TRBD1 (5 bases). Germline V gene lookup returns CDR1 SGHTA and CDR2 FQGNSA. Deletions cut 2 bases from V and 6 bases from J, with 23 bases between. The CDR3 is 18 residues long. The CDR3 DNA is TGTGCCAGCAGCTTAACGCCAGGGCGGCCCCCAGTCTCCAATGAGCAGTTCTTC. It encodes CASSLTPGRPPVSNEQFF.

The gene calls are TRBV28 and TRBJ2-7, with 10 bases aligning to TRBD2. V lost 6 bases, J lost 0 bases, and 5 bases stayed unmatched. The germline V gene has CDR1 MDHEN and CDR2 SYDVKM. This CDR3 contains 15 residues. Here the CDR3 DNA reads TGTGCCAGCAGGTTACTAGCGGGGTACTCCTACGAGCAGTACTTC. Translating it yields CASRLLAGYSYEQYF.

This rearrangement joins TRBV28 to TRBJ2-1, with TRBD2 matching 10 bases. The germline CDR1 and CDR2 sequences are MDHEN and SYDVKM. The CDR3 loop spans 15 amino acids. J was trimmed by 6 bases and V by 3 bases; bases with no gene match: 5. The CDR3 reads CASSLEASGSNEQFF. CDR3 sequence (DNA): TGTGCCAGCAGTTTGGAAGCTAGCGGGAGCAATGAGCAGTTCTTC.

In its sample, this clone was seen a few times. V usage is TRBV11-3 and J usage is TRBJ2-5; TRBD1 matches 8 bases. The CDR3 is 16 residues long. Germline CDR1 is SGHNT and CDR2 is YENEEA. After removal of 6 bases from V and 0 bases from J, the junction contained 9 bases not matched to a gene. In DNA form, the CDR3 reads TGTGCCAGCAGTTCCCGACAGGGGTCCAACCAAGAGACCCAGTACTTC. Encoded protein: CASSSRQGSNQETQYF.

This clone was detected only a few times. The genes are TRBV29-1 and TRBJ1-1, with a weak D call TRBD1 (5 bases). Germline-derived CDR1 and CDR2 are SQVTM and ANQGSEA. The CDR3 extends over 13 amino acids. V was shortened by 2 bases and J by 2 bases, with 9 bases between the two germline ends. CDR3 amino acids: CSVERQPNTEAFF. DNA for the CDR3: TGCAGCGTTGAACGACAGCCCAACACTGAAGCTTTCTTT.

The count of this clone is one. V usage is TRBV7-8 and J usage is TRBJ2-7; TRBD1 matches 9 bases. The germline V gene has CDR1 SGHVS and CDR2 FQNEAQ. The V segment lost 1 base and the J segment 3 bases; nucleotides outside the gene matches: 4. The CDR3 loop spans 15 amino acids. Here the CDR3 DNA reads TGTGCCAGCAGCTTAGACTTGACAGGGGGCTACGAGCAGTACTTC. Its translation is CASSLDLTGGYEQYF.